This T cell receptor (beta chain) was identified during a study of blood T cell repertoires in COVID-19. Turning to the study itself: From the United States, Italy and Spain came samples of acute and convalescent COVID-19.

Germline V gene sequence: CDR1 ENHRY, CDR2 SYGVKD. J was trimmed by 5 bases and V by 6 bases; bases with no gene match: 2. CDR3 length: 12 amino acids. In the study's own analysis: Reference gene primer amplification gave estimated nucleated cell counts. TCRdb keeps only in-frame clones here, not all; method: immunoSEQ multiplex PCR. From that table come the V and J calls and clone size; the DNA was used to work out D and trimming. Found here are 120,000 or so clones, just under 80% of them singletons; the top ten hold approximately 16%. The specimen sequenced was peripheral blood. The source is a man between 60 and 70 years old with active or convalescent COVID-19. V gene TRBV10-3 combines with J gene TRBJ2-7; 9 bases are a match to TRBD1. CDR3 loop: CAISTGGNEQYF. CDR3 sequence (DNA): TGTGCCATCAGCACAGGGGGCAACGAGCAGTACTTC.